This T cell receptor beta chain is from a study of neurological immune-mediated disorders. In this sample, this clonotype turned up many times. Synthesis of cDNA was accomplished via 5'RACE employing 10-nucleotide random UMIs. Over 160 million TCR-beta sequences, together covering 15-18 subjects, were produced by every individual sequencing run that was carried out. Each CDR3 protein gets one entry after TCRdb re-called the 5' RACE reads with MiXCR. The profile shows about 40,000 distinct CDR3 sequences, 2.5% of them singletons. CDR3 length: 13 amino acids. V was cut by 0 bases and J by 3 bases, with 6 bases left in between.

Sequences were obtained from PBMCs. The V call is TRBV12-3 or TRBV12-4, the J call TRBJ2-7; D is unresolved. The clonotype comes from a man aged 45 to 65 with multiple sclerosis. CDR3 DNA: TGTGCCAGCAGTTTAGCAGAAGGCTACGAGCAGTACTTC. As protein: CASSLAEGYEQYF.